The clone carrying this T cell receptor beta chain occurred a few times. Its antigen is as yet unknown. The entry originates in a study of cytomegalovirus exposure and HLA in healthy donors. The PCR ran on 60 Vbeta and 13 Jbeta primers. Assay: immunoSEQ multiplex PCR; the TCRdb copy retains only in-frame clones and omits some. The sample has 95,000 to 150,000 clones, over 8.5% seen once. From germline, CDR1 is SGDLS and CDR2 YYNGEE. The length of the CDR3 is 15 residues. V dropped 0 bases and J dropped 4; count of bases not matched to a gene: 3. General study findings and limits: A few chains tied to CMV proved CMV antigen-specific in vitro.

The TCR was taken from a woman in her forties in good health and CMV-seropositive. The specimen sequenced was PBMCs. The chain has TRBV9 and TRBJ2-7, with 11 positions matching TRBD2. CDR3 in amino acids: CASSVDSGGGYEQYF. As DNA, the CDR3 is TGTGCCAGCAGCGTAGATAGCGGGGGGGGATACGAGCAGTACTTC.